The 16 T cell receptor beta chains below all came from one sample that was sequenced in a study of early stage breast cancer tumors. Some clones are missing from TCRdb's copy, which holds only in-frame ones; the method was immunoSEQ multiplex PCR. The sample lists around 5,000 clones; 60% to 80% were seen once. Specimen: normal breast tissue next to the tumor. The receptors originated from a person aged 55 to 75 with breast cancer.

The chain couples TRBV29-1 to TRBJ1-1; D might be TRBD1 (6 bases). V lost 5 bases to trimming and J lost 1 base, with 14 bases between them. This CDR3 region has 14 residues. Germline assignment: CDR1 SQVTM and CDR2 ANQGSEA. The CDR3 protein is CSVLSVGGNTEAFF. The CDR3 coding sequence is TGCAGCGTTTTGTCTGTAGGGGGGAACACTGAAGCTTTCTTT.

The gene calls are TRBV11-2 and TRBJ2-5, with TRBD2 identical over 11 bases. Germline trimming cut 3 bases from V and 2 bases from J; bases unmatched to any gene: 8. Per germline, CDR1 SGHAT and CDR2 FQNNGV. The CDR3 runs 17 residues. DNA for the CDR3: TGTGCCAGCAGCTTGGGGACTAGCGGAGCGGTACAAGAGACCCAGTACTTC. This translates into CASSLGTSGAVQETQYF. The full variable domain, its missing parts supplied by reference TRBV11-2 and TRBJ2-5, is EAGVAQSPRYKIIEKRQSVAFWCNPISGHATLYWYQQILGQGPKLLIQFQNNGVVDDSQLPKDRFSAERLKGVDSTLKIQPAKLEDSAVYLCASSLGTSGAVQETQYFGPGTRLLVL.

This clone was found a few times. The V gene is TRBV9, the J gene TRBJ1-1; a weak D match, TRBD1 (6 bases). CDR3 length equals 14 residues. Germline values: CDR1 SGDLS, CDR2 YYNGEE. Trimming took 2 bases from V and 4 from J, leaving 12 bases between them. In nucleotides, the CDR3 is TGTGCCAGCAGCGTGGGGAACAGGGCCACTGAAGCTTTCTTT. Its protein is CASSVGNRATEAFF. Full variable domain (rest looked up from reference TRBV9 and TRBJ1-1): DSGVTQTPKHLITATGQRVTLRCSPRSGDLSVYWYQQSLDQGLQFLIQYYNGEERAKGNILERFSAQQFPDLHSELNLSSLELGDSALYFCASSVGNRATEAFFGQGTRLTVV.

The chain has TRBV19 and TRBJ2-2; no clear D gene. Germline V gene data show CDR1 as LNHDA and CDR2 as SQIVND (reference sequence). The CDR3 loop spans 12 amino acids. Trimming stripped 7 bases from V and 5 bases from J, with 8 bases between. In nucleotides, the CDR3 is TGTGCCAGTAACTACAATACCGGGGAGCTGTTTTTT. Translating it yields CASNYNTGELFF.

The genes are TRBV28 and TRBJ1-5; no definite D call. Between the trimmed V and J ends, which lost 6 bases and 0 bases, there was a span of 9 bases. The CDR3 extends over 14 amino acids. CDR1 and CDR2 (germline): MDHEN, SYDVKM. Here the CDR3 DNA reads TGTGCCAGCAGCACATTGGATAGCAATCAGCCCCAGCATTTT. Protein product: CASSTLDSNQPQHF.

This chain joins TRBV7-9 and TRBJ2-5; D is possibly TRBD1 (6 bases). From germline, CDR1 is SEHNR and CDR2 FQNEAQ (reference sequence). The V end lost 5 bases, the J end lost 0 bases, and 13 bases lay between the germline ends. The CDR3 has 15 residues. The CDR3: CASSPRTVYQETQYF. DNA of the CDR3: TGTGCCAGCAGCCCCCGGACAGTCTACCAAGAGACCCAGTACTTC.

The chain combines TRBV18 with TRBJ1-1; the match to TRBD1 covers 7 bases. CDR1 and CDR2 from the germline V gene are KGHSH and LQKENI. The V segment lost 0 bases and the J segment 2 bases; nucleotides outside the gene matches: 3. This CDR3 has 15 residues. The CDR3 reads CASSPPTGVNTEAFF. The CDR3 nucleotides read TGTGCCAGCTCACCACCTACAGGGGTCAACACTGAAGCTTTCTTT. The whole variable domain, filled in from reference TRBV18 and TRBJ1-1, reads NAGVMQNPRHLVRRRGQEARLRCSPMKGHSHVYWYRQLPEEGLKFMVYLQKENIIDESGMPKERFSAEFPKEGPSILRIQQVVRGDSAAYFCASSPPTGVNTEAFFGQGTRLTVV.

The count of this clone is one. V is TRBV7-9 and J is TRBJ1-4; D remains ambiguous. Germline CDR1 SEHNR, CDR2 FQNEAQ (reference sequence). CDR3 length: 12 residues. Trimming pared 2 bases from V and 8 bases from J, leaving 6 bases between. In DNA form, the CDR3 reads TGTGCCAGCAGCTTATTAGGCGAAAAACTGTTTTTT. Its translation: CASSLLGEKLFF.

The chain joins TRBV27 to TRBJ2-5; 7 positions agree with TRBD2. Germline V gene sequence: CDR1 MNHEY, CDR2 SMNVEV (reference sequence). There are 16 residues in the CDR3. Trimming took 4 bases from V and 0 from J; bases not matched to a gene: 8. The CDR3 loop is CASSWLAERYQETQYF. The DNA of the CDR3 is TGTGCCAGCAGTTGGCTAGCGGAAAGGTACCAAGAGACCCAGTACTTC.

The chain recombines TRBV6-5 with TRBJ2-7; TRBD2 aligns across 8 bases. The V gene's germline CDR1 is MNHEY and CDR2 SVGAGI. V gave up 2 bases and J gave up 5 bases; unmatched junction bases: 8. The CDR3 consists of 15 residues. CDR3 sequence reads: CASSYIGRGGHEQYF. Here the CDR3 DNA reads TGTGCCAGCAGTTACATCGGTCGGGGGGGCCACGAGCAGTACTTC.

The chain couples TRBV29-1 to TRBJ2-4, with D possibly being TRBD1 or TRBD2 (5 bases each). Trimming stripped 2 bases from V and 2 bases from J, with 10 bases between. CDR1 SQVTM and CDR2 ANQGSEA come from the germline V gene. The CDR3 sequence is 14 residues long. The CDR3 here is CSVEFGTSKNIQYF. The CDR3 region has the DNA TGCAGCGTTGAATTCGGGACGTCCAAAAACATTCAGTACTTC.

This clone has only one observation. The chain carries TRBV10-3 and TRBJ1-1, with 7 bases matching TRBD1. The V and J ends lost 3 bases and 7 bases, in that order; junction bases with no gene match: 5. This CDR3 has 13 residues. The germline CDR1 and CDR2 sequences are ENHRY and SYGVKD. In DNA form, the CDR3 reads TGTGCCATCAGTGACTCCGGGACAGATGAAGCTTTCTTT. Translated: CAISDSGTDEAFF.

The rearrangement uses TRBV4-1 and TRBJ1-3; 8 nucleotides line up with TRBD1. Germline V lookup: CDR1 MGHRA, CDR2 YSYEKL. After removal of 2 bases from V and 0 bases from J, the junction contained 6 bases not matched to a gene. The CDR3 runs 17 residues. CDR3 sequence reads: CASSQQIGTGSGNTIYF. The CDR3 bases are TGCGCCAGCAGCCAACAGATAGGGACAGGCTCTGGAAACACCATATATTTT.

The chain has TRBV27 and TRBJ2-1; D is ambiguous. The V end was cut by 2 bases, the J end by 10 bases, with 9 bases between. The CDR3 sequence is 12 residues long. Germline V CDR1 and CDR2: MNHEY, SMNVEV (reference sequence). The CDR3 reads CASSLEHGEQFF. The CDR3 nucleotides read TGTGCCAGCAGTTTAGAGCACGGGGAGCAGTTCTTC.

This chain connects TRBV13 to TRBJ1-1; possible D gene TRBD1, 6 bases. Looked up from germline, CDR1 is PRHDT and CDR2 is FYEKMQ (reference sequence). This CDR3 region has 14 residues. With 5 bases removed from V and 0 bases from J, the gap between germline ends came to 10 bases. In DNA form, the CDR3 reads TGTGCCAGCAGCCGGGGACACCTGAACACTGAAGCTTTCTTT. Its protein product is CASSRGHLNTEAFF.

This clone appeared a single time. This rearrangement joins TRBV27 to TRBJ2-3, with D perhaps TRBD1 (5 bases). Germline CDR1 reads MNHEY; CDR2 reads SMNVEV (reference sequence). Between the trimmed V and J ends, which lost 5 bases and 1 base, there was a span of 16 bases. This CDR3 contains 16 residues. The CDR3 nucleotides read TGTGCCAGCAGTGTCCCCCAGGGCGGCCGCACAGATACGCAGTATTTT. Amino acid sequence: CASSVPQGGRTDTQYF.